These 16 T cell receptor beta chains came from one sample sequenced in a study of blood T cell repertoires in COVID-19. Sequencing was performed with immunoSEQ multiplex PCR; in TCRdb, only in-frame clones are kept and a portion is missing. The table shows about 250,000 clones, with roughly 80% occurring only once. Sequences were obtained from peripheral blood. These receptors were taken from a woman aged 40 to 50 with active or convalescent COVID-19.

The J gene is TRBJ2-7, the V gene TRBV28, with unresolved D. Trimming shortened V by 7 bases and J by 3 bases, and 10 bases separated the two germline ends. The CDR3 covers 12 residues. CDR1 is MDHEN, CDR2 SYDVKM, per germline. The CDR3 region has the DNA TGTGCCAGCACCCCTCACGGCTACGAGCAGTACTTC. Protein: CASTPHGYEQYF.

The V call is TRBV28, the J call TRBJ2-6; maybe TRBD2 (5 bases). Germline V gives CDR1 MDHEN, CDR2 SYDVKM. CDR3 length: 19 residues. The V and J ends lost 7 bases and 4 bases respectively, with 26 bases between them. CDR3 coding DNA: TGTGCCAGCACCCCAACGAAAGGCAGCGGAGCCCCCGGGGCCAACGTCCTGACTTTC. It encodes CASTPTKGSGAPGANVLTF. The complete variable domain, with remaining parts taken from reference TRBV28 and TRBJ2-6, reads DVKVTQSSRYLVKRTGEKVFLECVQDMDHENMFWYRQDPGLGLRLIYFSYDVKMKEKGDIPEGYSVSREKKERFSLILESASTNQTSMYLCASTPTKGSGAPGANVLTFGAGSRLTVL.

A few counts support this clone. The rearrangement joins TRBV5-4 to TRBJ1-2, with a weak D call TRBD1 (5 bases). Trimming took off 3 bases at V and 5 bases at J, with 11 bases between the two ends. The CDR3 has 13 amino acids. In germline, CDR1 is SGHNT, CDR2 YYREEE (reference sequence). CDR3 DNA sequence: TGTGCCAGCAGCTCCTCCAGGGTATATGGCTACACCTTC. Residues: CASSSSRVYGYTF.

This clone was counted ten times or more. This chain uses TRBV5-6 with TRBJ1-2; 8 bases are a match to TRBD1. V gave up 2 bases and J gave up 7 bases; unmatched junction bases: 4. CDR1 and CDR2 (germline): SGHDT, YYEEEE. The CDR3 is 13 amino acids. The CDR3 DNA sequence: TGTGCCAGCAGCTTAGGACAGGGAGTTGGCTACACCTTC. Translation gives CASSLGQGVGYTF.

The chain uses TRBV5-6 and TRBJ2-7; D unresolved. This CDR3 is built from 11 residues. Per germline, CDR1 SGHDT and CDR2 YYEEEE. V was shortened by 5 bases and J by 7 bases, with 10 bases between the two germline ends. The CDR3 sequence is CASSVRGEQYF. As DNA, the CDR3 is TGTGCCAGCAGTGTGAGAGGAGAGCAGTACTTC.

The chain has TRBV7-9 and TRBJ1-1; D possibly corresponds to TRBD1 (5 bases). The ends were cut back, 1 base at V and 9 bases at J, with 9 bases in the middle. The CDR3 loop spans 12 amino acids. Germline V gene lookup returns CDR1 SEHNR and CDR2 FQNEAQ (reference sequence). The CDR3 loop reads CASSLGAGQAFF. In DNA, the CDR3 is TGTGCCAGCAGCTTAGGGGCAGGGCAAGCTTTCTTT. Full variable domain (rest looked up from reference TRBV7-9 and TRBJ1-1): DTGVSQNPRHKITKRGQNVTFRCDPISEHNRLYWYRQTLGQGPEFLTYFQNEAQLEKSRLLSDRFSAERPKGSFSTLEIQRTEQGDSAMYLCASSLGAGQAFFGQGTRLTVV.

V is TRBV27 and J is TRBJ1-2; 10 nucleotides line up with TRBD1. Germline V gene data show CDR1 as MNHEY and CDR2 as SMNVEV (reference sequence). V was pared by 7 bases and J by 1 base, with 3 bases of the junction left unmatched. This CDR3 contains 14 residues. This chain's CDR3 is CASMRTGGNYGYTF. CDR3 coding DNA: TGTGCCAGCATGAGGACAGGGGGTAACTATGGCTACACCTTC.

The V call is TRBV5-1, the J call TRBJ1-5, with no clear D. This CDR3 has 14 amino acids. Trimming cost V 1 base and J 3 bases, with 8 bases left between them. CDR1 is SGHRS and CDR2 is YFSETQ in the germline V gene. CDR3 protein: CASSLSGLNQPQHF. The CDR3 DNA follows: TGCGCCAGCAGCTTGAGTGGACTCAATCAGCCCCAGCATTTT.

This clone was counted ten times or more. The genes are TRBV19 and TRBJ1-2; 8 bases are shared with TRBD1. Per germline, CDR1 LNHDA and CDR2 SQIVND (reference sequence). V dropped 7 bases and J dropped 4; count of bases not matched to a gene: 5. The length of the CDR3 is 13 residues. CDR3 in DNA: TGTGCCAGTACCTTAACAGGGGGCTATGGCTACACCTTC. Translated, it gives CASTLTGGYGYTF.

V is TRBV12-3 or TRBV12-4 and J is TRBJ1-2; D is undetermined. The CDR3 loop spans 13 amino acids. With 2 bases removed from V and 8 bases from J, the gap between germline ends came to 12 bases. The CDR3 bases are TGTGCCAGCAGTTTACGCCCCCGCGAGGGCTACACCTTC. Protein: CASSLRPREGYTF.

The V call is TRBV3-1 (or the pseudogene TRBV3-2), the J call TRBJ2-1, with D perhaps matching TRBD1 (6 bases). Germline V gene lookup returns CDR1 LGHDT and CDR2 YNNKEL (reference sequence). Trimming removed 1 base from V and 3 bases from J, with 13 bases in between. This CDR3 contains 16 residues. The CDR3 loop reads CASSQGYRDNYNEQFF. DNA of the CDR3: TGTGCCAGCAGCCAAGGTTACAGGGACAACTACAATGAGCAGTTCTTC.

V usage is TRBV4-1 and J usage is TRBJ1-1; tentatively, D is TRBD1 (5 bases). Between the trimmed V and J ends, which lost 5 bases and 6 bases, there was a span of 13 bases. The CDR3 is 13 residues long. Germline V CDR1 and CDR2: MGHRA, YSYEKL. The CDR3 DNA follows: TGCGCCAGCAGCGCAGATAGGGGCGCTGAAGCTTTCTTT. As protein: CASSADRGAEAFF.

This clone was seen only once. The rearrangement uses TRBV7-3 and TRBJ2-5, with 14 positions matching TRBD2. The CDR3 totals 16 residues. The J segment lost 3 bases and the V segment lost 4 bases, leaving 4 bases of the junction unmatched. Germline CDR1 reads SGHTA; CDR2 reads FQGTGA. The CDR3 sequence: CASSSPGLAGEETQYF. CDR3 DNA: TGTGCCAGCAGCTCTCCGGGACTAGCGGGGGAAGAGACCCAGTACTTC.

This rearrangement joins TRBV18 to TRBJ2-1, with D possibly TRBD2 on 6 matching bases. The germline gives CDR1 KGHSH, CDR2 LQKENI. V lost 6 bases to trimming and J lost 0 bases, with 12 bases between them. The CDR3 has 15 residues. The CDR3: CASSQGLDSYNEQFF. In DNA form, the CDR3 reads TGTGCCAGCTCCCAGGGACTGGACTCCTACAATGAGCAGTTCTTC. The full variable domain, in which reference TRBV18 and TRBJ2-1 provide the parts outside the CDR3, is NAGVMQNPRHLVRRRGQEARLRCSPMKGHSHVYWYRQLPEEGLKFMVYLQKENIIDESGMPKERFSAEFPKEGPSILRIQQVVRGDSAAYFCASSQGLDSYNEQFFGPGTRLTVL.

The gene calls are TRBV5-1 and TRBJ1-6; 7 nucleotides align to TRBD1. CDR3 size: 16 residues. The germline CDR1 and CDR2 sequences are SGHRS and YFSETQ. The trim removed 0 bases at V and 6 bases at J, leaving 6 bases unmatched. CDR3 coding DNA: TGCGCCAGCAGCTTGGAAGGGGGCGCCGGTAATTCACCCCTCCACTTT. Translated, it gives CASSLEGGAGNSPLHF.

V gene TRBV12-3 or TRBV12-4 combines with J gene TRBJ2-3, with D possibly TRBD2 on 5 matching bases. V was trimmed by 3 bases and J by 5 bases, leaving 6 bases between them. This CDR3 is 12 amino acids long. The CDR3 protein is CASSFRGDTQYF. CDR3 DNA: TGTGCCAGCAGTTTCCGGGGAGATACGCAGTATTTT.